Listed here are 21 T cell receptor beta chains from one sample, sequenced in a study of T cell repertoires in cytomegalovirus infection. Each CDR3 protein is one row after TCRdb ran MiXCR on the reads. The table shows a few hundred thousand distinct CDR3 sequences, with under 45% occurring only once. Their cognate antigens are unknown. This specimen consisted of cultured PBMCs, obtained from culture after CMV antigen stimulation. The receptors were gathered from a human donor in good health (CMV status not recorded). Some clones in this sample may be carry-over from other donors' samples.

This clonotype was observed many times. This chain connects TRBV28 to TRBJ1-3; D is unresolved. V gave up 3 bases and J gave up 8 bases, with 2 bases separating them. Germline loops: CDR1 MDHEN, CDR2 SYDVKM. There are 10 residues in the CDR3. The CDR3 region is CASSLDTIYF. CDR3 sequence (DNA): TGTGCCAGCAGTTTGGACACCATATATTTT.

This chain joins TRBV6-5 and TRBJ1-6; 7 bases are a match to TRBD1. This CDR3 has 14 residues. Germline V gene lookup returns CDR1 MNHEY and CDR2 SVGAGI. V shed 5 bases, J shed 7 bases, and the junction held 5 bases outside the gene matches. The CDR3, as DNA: TGTGCCAGCAGTCGACAGGGTTGGAATTCACCCCTCCACTTT. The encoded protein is CASSRQGWNSPLHF.

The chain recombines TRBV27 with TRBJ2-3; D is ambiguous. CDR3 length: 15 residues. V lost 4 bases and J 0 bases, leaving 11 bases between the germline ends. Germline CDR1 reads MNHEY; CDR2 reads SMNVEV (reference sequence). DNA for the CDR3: TGTGCCAGCAGTTCCCCATTAGCTAGCACAGATACGCAGTATTTT. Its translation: CASSSPLASTDTQYF.

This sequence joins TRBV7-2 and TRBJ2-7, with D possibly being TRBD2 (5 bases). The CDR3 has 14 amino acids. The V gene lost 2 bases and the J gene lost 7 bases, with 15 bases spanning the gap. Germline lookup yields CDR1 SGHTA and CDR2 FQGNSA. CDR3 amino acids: CASSLSDSSGEQYF. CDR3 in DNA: TGTGCCAGCAGCTTATCCGACTCGTCGGGGGAGCAGTACTTC.

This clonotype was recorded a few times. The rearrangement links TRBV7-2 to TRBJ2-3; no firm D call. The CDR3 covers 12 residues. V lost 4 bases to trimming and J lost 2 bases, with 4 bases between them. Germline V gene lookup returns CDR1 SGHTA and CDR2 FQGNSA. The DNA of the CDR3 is TGTGCCAGCAGCTGGGCCACAGATACGCAGTATTTT. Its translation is CASSWATDTQYF.

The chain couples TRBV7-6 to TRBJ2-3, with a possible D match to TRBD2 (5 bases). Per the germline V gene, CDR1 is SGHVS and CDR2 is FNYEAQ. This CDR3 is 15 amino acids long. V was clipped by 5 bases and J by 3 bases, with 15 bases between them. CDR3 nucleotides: TGTGCCAGCAGCCCACTAGGGTGGGGAACAGATACGCAGTATTTT. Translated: CASSPLGWGTDTQYF.

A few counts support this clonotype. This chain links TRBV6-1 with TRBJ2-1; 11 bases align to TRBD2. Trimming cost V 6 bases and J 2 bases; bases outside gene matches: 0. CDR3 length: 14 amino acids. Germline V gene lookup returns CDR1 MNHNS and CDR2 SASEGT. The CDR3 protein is CASRLAGAYNEQFF. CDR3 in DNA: TGTGCCAGCAGACTAGCGGGGGCCTACAATGAGCAGTTCTTC.

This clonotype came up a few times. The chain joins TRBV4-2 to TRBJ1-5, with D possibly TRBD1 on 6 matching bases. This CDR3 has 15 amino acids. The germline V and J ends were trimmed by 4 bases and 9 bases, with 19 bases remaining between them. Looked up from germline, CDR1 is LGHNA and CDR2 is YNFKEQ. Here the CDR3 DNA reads TGTGCCAGCAGCCCACAGACAGGTTTGGTGTCGCCCCAGCATTTT. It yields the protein CASSPQTGLVSPQHF.

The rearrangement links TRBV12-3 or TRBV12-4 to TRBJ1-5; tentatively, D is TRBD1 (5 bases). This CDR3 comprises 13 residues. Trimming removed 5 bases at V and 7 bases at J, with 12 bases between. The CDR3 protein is CASSAGGGQPQHF. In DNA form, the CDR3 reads TGTGCCAGCAGTGCTGGCGGGGGACAGCCCCAGCATTTT.

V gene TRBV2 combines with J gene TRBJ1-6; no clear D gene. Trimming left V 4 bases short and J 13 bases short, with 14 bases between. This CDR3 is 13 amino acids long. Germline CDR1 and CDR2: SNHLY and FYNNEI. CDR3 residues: CASSADYLSPLHF. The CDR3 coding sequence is TGTGCCAGCAGTGCCGACTACCTATCCCCCCTCCACTTT.

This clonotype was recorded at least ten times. The CDR3 bases are TGTGCCAGCAGCCTGGGGCCCGGTCAGGGTTATGGCTACACCTTC. Protein sequence: CASSLGPGQGYGYTF. This rearrangement joins TRBV7-2 to TRBJ1-2; a possible D gene is TRBD1 (5 bases). Deletions cut 5 bases from V and 5 bases from J, with 18 bases between. CDR1 and CDR2 (germline): SGHTA, FQGNSA. There are 15 residues in the CDR3.

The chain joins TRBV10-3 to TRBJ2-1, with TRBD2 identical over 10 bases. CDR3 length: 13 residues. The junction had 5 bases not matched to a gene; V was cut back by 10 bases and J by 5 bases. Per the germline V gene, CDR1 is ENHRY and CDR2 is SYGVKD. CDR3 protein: CATGLAENNEQFF. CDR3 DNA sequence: TGTGCCACCGGACTAGCGGAGAACAATGAGCAGTTCTTC.

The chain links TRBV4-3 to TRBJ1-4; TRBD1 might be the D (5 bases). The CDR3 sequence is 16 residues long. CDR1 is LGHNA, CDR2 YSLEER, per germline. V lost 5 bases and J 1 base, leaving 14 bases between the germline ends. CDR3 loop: CASSSRPTVTNEKLFF. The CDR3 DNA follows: TGCGCCAGCAGCTCAAGACCGACAGTAACTAATGAAAAACTGTTTTTT.

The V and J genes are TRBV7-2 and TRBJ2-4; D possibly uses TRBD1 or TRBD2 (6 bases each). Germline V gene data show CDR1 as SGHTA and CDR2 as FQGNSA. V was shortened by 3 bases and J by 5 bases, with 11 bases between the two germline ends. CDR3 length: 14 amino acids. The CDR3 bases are TGTGCCAGCAGCTTTTCGGGGGCCGAAAACATTCAGTACTTC. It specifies CASSFSGAENIQYF.

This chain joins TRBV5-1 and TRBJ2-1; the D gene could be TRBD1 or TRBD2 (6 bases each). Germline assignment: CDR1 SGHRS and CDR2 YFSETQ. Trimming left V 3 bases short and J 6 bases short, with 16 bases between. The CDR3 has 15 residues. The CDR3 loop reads CASSSYGGPGNEQFF. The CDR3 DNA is TGCGCCAGCAGCTCATACGGGGGCCCGGGCAATGAGCAGTTCTTC.

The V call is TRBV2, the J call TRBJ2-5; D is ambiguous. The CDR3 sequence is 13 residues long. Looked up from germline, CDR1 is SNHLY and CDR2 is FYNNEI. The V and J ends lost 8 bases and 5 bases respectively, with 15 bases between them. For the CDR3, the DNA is TGTGCCAGCGGGCGCGAAGACGTGGAGACCCAGTACTTC. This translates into CASGREDVETQYF.

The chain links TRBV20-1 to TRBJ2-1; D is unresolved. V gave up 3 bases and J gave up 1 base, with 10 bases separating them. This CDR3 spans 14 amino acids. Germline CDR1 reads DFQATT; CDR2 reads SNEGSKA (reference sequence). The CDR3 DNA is TGCAGTGCTAGCGAGACCGAGTCCTACAATGAGCAGTTCTTC. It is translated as CSASETESYNEQFF.

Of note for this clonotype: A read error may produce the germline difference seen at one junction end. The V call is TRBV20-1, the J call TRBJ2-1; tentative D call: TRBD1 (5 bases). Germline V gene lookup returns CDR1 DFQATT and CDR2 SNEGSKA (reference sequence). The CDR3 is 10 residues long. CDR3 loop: CSAPLTLQAF. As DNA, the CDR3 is TGCAGTGCCCCCCTCACCCTACAGGCGTTC.

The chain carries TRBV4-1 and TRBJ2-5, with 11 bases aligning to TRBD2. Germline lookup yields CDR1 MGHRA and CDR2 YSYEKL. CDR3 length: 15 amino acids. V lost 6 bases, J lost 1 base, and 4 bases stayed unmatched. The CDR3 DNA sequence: TGCGCCAGCAGGCAGCTAGCGGGGGGCCAAGAGACCCAGTACTTC. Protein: CASRQLAGGQETQYF.

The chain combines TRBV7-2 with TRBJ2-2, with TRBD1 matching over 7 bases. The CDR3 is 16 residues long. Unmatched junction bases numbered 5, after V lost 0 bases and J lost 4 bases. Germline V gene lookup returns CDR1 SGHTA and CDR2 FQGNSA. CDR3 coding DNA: TGTGCCAGCAGCTTAGCCCCAACAGGGGCCACCGGGGAGCTGTTTTTT. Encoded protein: CASSLAPTGATGELFF.

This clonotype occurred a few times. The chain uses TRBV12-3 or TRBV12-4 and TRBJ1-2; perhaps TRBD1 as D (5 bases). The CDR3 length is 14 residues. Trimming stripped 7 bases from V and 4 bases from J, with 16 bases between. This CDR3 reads CASTVSGRFYGYTF. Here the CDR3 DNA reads TGTGCCAGCACTGTGTCGGGGCGATTCTATGGCTACACCTTC.